The T cell receptor beta chain under discussion was sequenced for a study of T cell responses to AZD1222 COVID-19 vaccine. Overall study: Timing groups of about 4 and about 12 weeks for second doses were pooled. The study's findings and limits: Donors skewed white British and female; clonal diversity was possibly underestimated. Unmutated variant regions are reportedly the target of nearly half of TCRs that are spike-specific. Baseline serology detected seropositivity in only six or seven AZD1222 recipients.

V gave up 0 bases and J gave up 2 bases; unmatched junction bases: 4. CDR1 and CDR2 from the germline V gene are SGHRS and YFSETQ. This CDR3 is 15 amino acids long. Sequencing used immunoSEQ multiplex PCR; TCRdb keeps in-frame clones, though not all of them. The table shows 140,000 to 150,000 clones, with around 87% occurring only once. Of note for this clone: Antigen: not known.

The source material was peripheral blood, sampled on day 0 of AZD1222 vaccination. The clonotype comes from an adult in good health. J is TRBJ1-1 and V is TRBV5-1; 7 bases are a match to TRBD1. The CDR3: CASSLATGVNTEAFF. In DNA form, the CDR3 reads TGCGCCAGCAGCTTGGCCACAGGGGTCAACACTGAAGCTTTCTTT.